The clone carrying this TCR beta chain was detected a few times. TCRdb passed the RT-PCR reads through MiXCR, listing each CDR3 protein once. The sample has hundreds of thousands of distinct CDR3 sequences, roughly 15% seen once. Germline V CDR1 and CDR2: DFQATT, SNEGSKA (reference sequence). With 4 bases removed from V and 10 bases from J, the gap between germline ends came to 12 bases. The CDR3 has 11 residues. The entry originates in a study of response to subunit inactivated influenza vaccine. The V and J genes are TRBV20-1 and TRBJ2-3; D not resolved. This receptor was taken from a man between 50 and 59 years old who received an inactivated influenza vaccine. The sample here was PBMCs from blood, taken less than 15 days before vaccination. This CDR3 reads CSATQTLAQYF. CDR3 in DNA: TGCAGTGCTACTCAGACCTTGGCGCAGTATTTT.